The 27 T cell receptor beta chains reported below all come from one sample, sequenced in a study of blood T cell repertoires in COVID-19. Measured with immunoSEQ multiplex PCR; TCRdb has only the in-frame clones, and not every one. The sample includes some 340,000 clones, 85% to 95% of them seen just once. Material for sequencing was PBMCs or T cells enriched from blood (not recorded which). These receptors came from a woman in her thirties who had been exposed to COVID-19.

This rearrangement joins TRBV7-9 to TRBJ2-1; possibly TRBD2 for D (5 bases). Germline V gene data show CDR1 as SEHNR and CDR2 as FQNEAQ (reference sequence). Trimming cost V 1 base and J 6 bases, with 13 bases left between them. This CDR3 has 15 amino acids. CDR3 sequence reads: CASSLVGLGSNEQFF. CDR3 nucleotide sequence: TGTGCCAGCAGCTTAGTGGGGTTAGGGAGCAATGAGCAGTTCTTC.

The rearrangement joins TRBV5-1 to TRBJ1-3; weak D call: TRBD1 (6 bases). Germline CDR1 reads SGHRS; CDR2 reads YFSETQ. Trimming removed 4 bases from V and 2 bases from J, with 19 bases in between. There are 17 residues in the CDR3. This CDR3 reads CASSSSPPGQAGNTIYF. CDR3 DNA sequence: TGCGCCAGCAGCAGCTCACCCCCGGGACAAGCTGGAAACACCATATATTTT. Full variable domain (missing parts from reference TRBV5-1 and TRBJ1-3): KAGVTQTPRYLIKTRGQQVTLSCSPISGHRSVSWYQQTPGQGLQFLFEYFSETQRNKGNFPGRFSGRQFSNSRSEMNVSTLELGDSALYLCASSSSPPGQAGNTIYFGEGSWLTVV.

The genes are TRBV19 and TRBJ1-5, with 7 bases identical to TRBD1. The CDR3 consists of 16 residues. In germline, CDR1 is LNHDA, CDR2 SQIVND (reference sequence). The J segment lost 2 bases and the V segment lost 10 bases, leaving 14 bases of the junction unmatched. CDR3 DNA: TGTGCCACCGAGGACATTCAGGGGGGCGGCAATCAGCCCCAGCATTTT. This translates into CATEDIQGGGNQPQHF. Full variable domain (missing parts from reference TRBV19 and TRBJ1-5): DGGITQSPKYLFRKEGQNVTLSCEQNLNHDAMYWYRQDPGQGLRLIYYSQIVNDFQKGDIAEGYSVSREKKESFPLTVTSAQKNPTAFYLCATEDIQGGGNQPQHFGDGTRLSIL.

This clone was recorded a few times. The gene calls are TRBV2 and TRBJ1-1; D is unclear. CDR3 length equals 13 residues. CDR1 is SNHLY, CDR2 FYNNEI, per germline. Trimming took off 5 bases at V and 2 bases at J, with 9 bases between the two ends. The CDR3 spells CASSSQVNTEAFF. The CDR3 DNA sequence: TGTGCCAGCAGTAGCCAGGTTAACACTGAAGCTTTCTTT.

The chain couples TRBV10-3 to TRBJ1-1; 7 bases align to TRBD1. The germline gives CDR1 ENHRY, CDR2 SYGVKD. V shed 11 bases, J shed 0 bases, and the junction held 6 bases outside the gene matches. The CDR3 contains 13 residues. The CDR3 sequence is CAVQGTLNTEAFF. Here the CDR3 DNA reads TGTGCCGTACAGGGGACCTTGAACACTGAAGCTTTCTTT.

The chain has TRBV18 and TRBJ1-6; 7 bases match TRBD1. The CDR3 totals 16 residues. The trim removed 2 bases at V and 8 bases at J, leaving 9 bases unmatched. The germline V gene has CDR1 KGHSH and CDR2 LQKENI. The CDR3 loop reads CASSPGSGGPDSPLHF. For the CDR3, the DNA is TGTGCCAGCTCACCAGGGTCAGGGGGTCCTGATTCACCCCTCCACTTT.

The genes are TRBV19 and TRBJ1-2; no reliable D call. Trimming stripped 7 bases from V and 8 bases from J, with 23 bases between. The CDR3 extends over 15 amino acids. The V gene's germline CDR1 is LNHDA and CDR2 SQIVND (reference sequence). CDR3 in DNA: TGTGCCAGTACCCCCGGAGGCGGCCTCTTGTGGGGCTACACCTTC. Its protein product is CASTPGGGLLWGYTF.

This chain links TRBV27 with TRBJ2-1; tentative D call: TRBD1 (6 bases). V lost 11 bases to trimming and J lost 8 bases, with 10 bases between them. CDR1 is MNHEY and CDR2 is SMNVEV in the germline V gene (reference sequence). The CDR3 length is 10 residues. CDR3 sequence reads: CAGRQDEQFF. The DNA for the CDR3 is TGTGCCGGAAGACAGGATGAGCAGTTCTTC.

The rearrangement joins TRBV4-2 to TRBJ2-2; the D gene is possibly TRBD2 (6 bases). Trimming shortened V by 0 bases and J by 0 bases, and 8 bases separated the two germline ends. CDR1 is LGHNA, CDR2 YNFKEQ, per germline. CDR3 length equals 16 residues. The CDR3: CASSQETGANTGELFF. CDR3 coding DNA: TGTGCCAGCAGCCAAGAAACGGGGGCGAACACCGGGGAGCTGTTTTTT.

The chain links TRBV18 to TRBJ2-3; TRBD1 matches at 7 bases. The CDR3 totals 15 residues. CDR1 is KGHSH and CDR2 is LQKENI in the germline V gene. The trim removed 0 bases at V and 6 bases at J, leaving 6 bases unmatched. The CDR3 coding sequence is TGTGCCAGCTCACCACCGAAGGGGGCAGTGGATACGCAGTATTTT. Translating gives CASSPPKGAVDTQYF.

The chain recombines TRBV6-4 with TRBJ1-5; 9 nucleotides match TRBD1. This CDR3 is built from 15 residues. From germline, CDR1 is MRHNA and CDR2 SNTAGT. The trim removed 4 bases at V and 4 bases at J, leaving 5 bases unmatched. This chain's CDR3 is CASSAGTGSNQPQHF. CDR3 sequence (DNA): TGTGCCAGCAGTGCCGGGACAGGGAGTAATCAGCCCCAGCATTTT.

The V and J genes are TRBV7-2 and TRBJ2-2; D perhaps matches TRBD1 (6 bases). This CDR3 spans 16 amino acids. From germline, CDR1 is SGHTA and CDR2 FQGNSA. V was trimmed by 3 bases and J by 5 bases, leaving 16 bases between them. For the CDR3, the DNA is TGTGCCAGCAGCTTGTCCGTGGCCCAGGGGACCGGGGAGCTGTTTTTT. It codes for CASSLSVAQGTGELFF. Based on the CDR3 plus reference TRBV7-2 and TRBJ2-2, the full variable domain is GAGVSQSPSNKVTEKGKDVELRCDPISGHTALYWYRQSLGQGLEFLIYFQGNSAPDKSGLPSDRFSAERTGGSVSTLTIQRTQQEDSAVYLCASSLSVAQGTGELFFGEGSRLTVL.

The V call is TRBV5-1, the J call TRBJ1-2, with 7 bases aligning to TRBD1. V shed 3 bases and J 0 bases; nucleotides not matched to a gene: 5. CDR1 and CDR2 (germline): SGHRS, YFSETQ. The CDR3 runs 15 residues. The CDR3 region is CASSWGTATNYGYTF. The CDR3 region has the DNA TGCGCCAGCAGCTGGGGGACAGCCACTAACTATGGCTACACCTTC.

This sequence joins TRBV13 and TRBJ2-2, with 8 bases identical to TRBD2. V was clipped by 4 bases and J by 9 bases; unmatched bases: 13. Germline CDR1 is PRHDT and CDR2 is FYEKMQ (reference sequence). The length of the CDR3 is 16 residues. CDR3 in amino acids: CASSSSIAGPSRELFF. The CDR3 nucleotides are TGTGCCAGCAGCTCTTCTATAGCGGGGCCCTCCCGGGAGCTGTTTTTT.

The chain has TRBV19 and TRBJ1-3, with unresolved D. Trimming stripped 5 bases from V and 0 bases from J, with 5 bases between. This CDR3 has 13 residues. Per the germline V gene, CDR1 is LNHDA and CDR2 is SQIVND (reference sequence). As DNA, the CDR3 is TGTGCCAGTAGTCCAGGCTCTGGAAACACCATATATTTT. This gives the protein CASSPGSGNTIYF.

The genes are TRBV13 and TRBJ2-1; 10 bases align to TRBD1. This CDR3 region has 15 residues. V lost 5 bases and J lost 8; bases outside the gene matches: 9. The V gene's germline CDR1 is PRHDT and CDR2 FYEKMQ (reference sequence). The CDR3 coding sequence is TGTGCCAGCAGCCCCTCCGGGACAGGGGTCGATGAGCAGTTCTTC. Its translation: CASSPSGTGVDEQFF.

The V and J genes are TRBV3-1 (or the pseudogene TRBV3-2) and TRBJ2-3, with D uncertain. V lost 0 bases to trimming and J lost 0 bases, with 7 bases between them. The CDR3 has 15 amino acids. Germline loops: CDR1 LGHDT, CDR2 YNNKEL (reference sequence). In DNA form, the CDR3 reads TGTGCCAGCAGCCAAGATATTCTTAGCACAGATACGCAGTATTTT. Translating it yields CASSQDILSTDTQYF.

A note on this clone: This sample includes further DNA sequences coding for the same CDR3. This sequence joins TRBV18 and TRBJ1-1; D not certain. Trimming pared 3 bases from V and 2 bases from J, leaving 7 bases between. This CDR3 contains 13 residues. Germline V lookup: CDR1 KGHSH, CDR2 LQKENI. The CDR3 here is CASSPQANTEAFF. CDR3 bases: TGTGCCAGCTCACCCCAAGCAAACACTGAAGCTTTCTTT. The entire variable domain, with the rest obtained from reference TRBV18 and TRBJ1-1, is as follows: NAGVMQNPRHLVRRRGQEARLRCSPMKGHSHVYWYRQLPEEGLKFMVYLQKENIIDESGMPKERFSAEFPKEGPSILRIQQVVRGDSAAYFCASSPQANTEAFFGQGTRLTVV.

The chain is built from TRBV19 and TRBJ1-2; D is undetermined. This CDR3 spans 12 amino acids. The V gene's germline CDR1 is LNHDA and CDR2 SQIVND (reference sequence). Trimming stripped 2 bases from V and 8 bases from J, with 9 bases between. The CDR3 DNA follows: TGTGCCAGTAGTATACATCTAGGCGGCTACACCTTC. It yields the protein CASSIHLGGYTF.

This chain joins TRBV4-2 and TRBJ2-2, with D perhaps matching TRBD1 (6 bases). The CDR3 runs to 19 residues. In germline, CDR1 is LGHNA, CDR2 YNFKEQ. V was pared by 4 bases and J by 2 bases, with 23 bases between. The CDR3 spells CASSRVPGDLRANTGELFF. The CDR3 nucleotides are TGTGCCAGCAGCCGTGTGCCAGGGGACCTCCGGGCCAACACCGGGGAGCTGTTTTTT.

The chain carries TRBV5-1 and TRBJ1-1, with D tentatively TRBD1 (6 bases). In germline, CDR1 is SGHRS, CDR2 YFSETQ. Trimming pared 3 bases from V and 6 bases from J, leaving 15 bases between. The CDR3 sequence is 14 residues long. In nucleotides, the CDR3 is TGCGCCAGCAGCTCCTTTGGGGAGGGGGCTGAAGCTTTCTTT. This codes for CASSSFGEGAEAFF.

This clone was observed once. The chain is built from TRBV11-2 and TRBJ2-7, with D tentatively TRBD2 (5 bases). The V gene's germline CDR1 is SGHAT and CDR2 FQNNGV. The CDR3 covers 13 residues. V lost 1 base and J lost 9, with 13 bases in between. CDR3 residues: CASSLGSGKTQYF. The CDR3 DNA follows: TGTGCCAGCAGCTTAGGATCGGGGAAGACGCAGTACTTC.

The CDR3 DNA reads TGTGCCAGCAGCCAAGATCGGGTCGCAGAGACCCAGTACTTC. This encodes CASSQDRVAETQYF. V is TRBV3-1 (or the pseudogene TRBV3-2) and J is TRBJ2-5, with D unresolved. The CDR3 spans 14 residues. Deletions cut 0 bases from V and 4 bases from J, with 9 bases between. CDR1 and CDR2 (germline): LGHDT, YNNKEL (reference sequence).

As concerns this clone: The junction differs from germline at one of its ends, possibly a read error. The CDR3 loop is CASSQEEGGRETQYF. CDR3 nucleotides: TGCGCCAGCAGTCAAGAGGAGGGCGGCAGAGAGACCCAGTACTTC. The chain combines TRBV4-1 with TRBJ2-5, with D maybe TRBD2 (6 bases). The length of the CDR3 is 15 residues. The germline CDR1 and CDR2 sequences are MGHRA and YSYEKL.

The V gene is TRBV5-1, the J gene TRBJ1-3, with D unresolved. Germline CDR1 reads SGHRS; CDR2 reads YFSETQ. The germline V and J ends were trimmed by 1 base and 0 bases, with 8 bases remaining between them. The CDR3 covers 15 residues. This CDR3 reads CASSLRSRSGNTIYF. The CDR3 DNA is TGCGCCAGCAGCTTGAGGAGCCGCTCTGGAAACACCATATATTTT.

This chain links TRBV7-2 with TRBJ1-5, with TRBD1 as a possible D gene (6 bases). V lost 7 bases, J lost 2 bases, and 15 bases lay in between. The germline V gene has CDR1 SGHTA and CDR2 FQGNSA. CDR3 length: 15 amino acids. CDR3 sequence: CASNRGGAGNQPQHF. CDR3 in DNA: TGTGCCAGCAACAGAGGGGGGGCTGGCAATCAGCCCCAGCATTTT.

The V and J genes are TRBV4-1 and TRBJ1-4; a possible D gene is TRBD1 (6 bases). CDR3 length: 15 amino acids. V was clipped by 0 bases and J by 7 bases, with 12 bases between them. The germline V gene encodes CDR1 MGHRA and CDR2 YSYEKL. The CDR3 sequence: CASSQDARQAEKLFF. In nucleotides, the CDR3 is TGCGCCAGCAGCCAAGATGCGAGACAGGCTGAAAAACTGTTTTTT.